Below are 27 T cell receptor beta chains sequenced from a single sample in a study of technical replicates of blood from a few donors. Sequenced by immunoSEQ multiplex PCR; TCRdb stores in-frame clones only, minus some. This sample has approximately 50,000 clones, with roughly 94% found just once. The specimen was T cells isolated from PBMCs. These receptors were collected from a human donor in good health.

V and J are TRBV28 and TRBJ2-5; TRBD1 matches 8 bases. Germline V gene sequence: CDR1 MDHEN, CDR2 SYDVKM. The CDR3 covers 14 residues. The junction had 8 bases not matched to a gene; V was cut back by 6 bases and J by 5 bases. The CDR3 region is CASSTMDRDETQYF. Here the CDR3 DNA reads TGTGCCAGCAGCACAATGGACAGGGATGAGACCCAGTACTTC.

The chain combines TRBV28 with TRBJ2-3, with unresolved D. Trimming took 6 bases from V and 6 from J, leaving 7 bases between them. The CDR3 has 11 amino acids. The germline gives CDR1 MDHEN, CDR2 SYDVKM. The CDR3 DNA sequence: TGTGCCAGCAGCTATATTGATACGCAGTATTTT. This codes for CASSYIDTQYF.

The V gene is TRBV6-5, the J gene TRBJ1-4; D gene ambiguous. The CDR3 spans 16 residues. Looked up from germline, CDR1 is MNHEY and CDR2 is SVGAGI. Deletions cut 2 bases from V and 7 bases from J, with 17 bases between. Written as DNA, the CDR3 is TGTGCCAGCAGTTACCGCCCCCCTGGGCAAGGTGAAAAACTGTTTTTT. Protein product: CASSYRPPGQGEKLFF.

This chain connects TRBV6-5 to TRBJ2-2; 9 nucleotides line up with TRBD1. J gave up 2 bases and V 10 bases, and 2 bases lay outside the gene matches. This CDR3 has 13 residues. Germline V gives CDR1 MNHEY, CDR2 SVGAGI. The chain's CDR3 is CATQGANTGELFF. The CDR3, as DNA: TGTGCCACACAGGGGGCCAACACCGGGGAGCTGTTTTTT.

CDR3 sequence (DNA): TGCGCCAGCAGAACCGAAGACAGGGGTAGGAGTGGTTACACCTTC. The encoded protein is CASRTEDRGRSGYTF. The chain uses TRBV5-1 and TRBJ1-2, with TRBD1 matching over 8 bases. Trimming cost V 5 bases and J 11 bases; bases outside gene matches: 17. This CDR3 has 15 residues. Germline V CDR1 and CDR2: SGHRS, YFSETQ.

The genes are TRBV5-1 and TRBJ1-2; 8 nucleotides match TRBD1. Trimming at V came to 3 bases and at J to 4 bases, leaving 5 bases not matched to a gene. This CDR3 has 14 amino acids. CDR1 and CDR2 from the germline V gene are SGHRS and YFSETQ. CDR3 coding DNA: TGCGCCAGCAGCTCGACAGGGGAAGGCTATGGCTACACCTTC. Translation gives CASSSTGEGYGYTF.

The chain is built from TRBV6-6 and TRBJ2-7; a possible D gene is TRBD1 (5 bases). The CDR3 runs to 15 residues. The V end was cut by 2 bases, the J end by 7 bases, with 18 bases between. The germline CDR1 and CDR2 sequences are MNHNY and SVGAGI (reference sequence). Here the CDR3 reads CASSYQQGTSPEQYF. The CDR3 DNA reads TGTGCCAGCAGTTACCAGCAGGGTACGTCGCCGGAGCAGTACTTC.

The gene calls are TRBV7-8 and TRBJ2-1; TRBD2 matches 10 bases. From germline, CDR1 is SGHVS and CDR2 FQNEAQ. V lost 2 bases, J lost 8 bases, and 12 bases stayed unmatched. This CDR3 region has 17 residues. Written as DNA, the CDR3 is TGTGCCAGCAGCTTATGGAGCGGGAGGGGTGGTTGGGATGAGCAGTTCTTC. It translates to CASSLWSGRGGWDEQFF.

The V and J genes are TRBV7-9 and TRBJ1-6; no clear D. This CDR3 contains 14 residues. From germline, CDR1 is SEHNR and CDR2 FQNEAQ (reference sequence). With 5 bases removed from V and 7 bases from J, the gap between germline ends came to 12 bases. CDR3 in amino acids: CASSLGIVNSPLHF. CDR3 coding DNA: TGTGCCAGCAGCCTCGGGATCGTGAATTCACCCCTCCACTTT.

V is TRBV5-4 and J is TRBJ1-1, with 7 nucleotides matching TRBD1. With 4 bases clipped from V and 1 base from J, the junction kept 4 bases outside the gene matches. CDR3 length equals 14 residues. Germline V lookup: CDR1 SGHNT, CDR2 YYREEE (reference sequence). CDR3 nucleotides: TGTGCCAGCAGCCGAGGGGGCGGGAACACTGAAGCTTTCTTT. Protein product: CASSRGGGNTEAFF.

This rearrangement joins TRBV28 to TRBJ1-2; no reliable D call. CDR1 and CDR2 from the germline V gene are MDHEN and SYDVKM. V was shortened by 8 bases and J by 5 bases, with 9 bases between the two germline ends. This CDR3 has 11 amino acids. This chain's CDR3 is CASSGSYGYTF. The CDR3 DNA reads TGTGCCAGCTCTGGCAGTTATGGCTACACCTTC.

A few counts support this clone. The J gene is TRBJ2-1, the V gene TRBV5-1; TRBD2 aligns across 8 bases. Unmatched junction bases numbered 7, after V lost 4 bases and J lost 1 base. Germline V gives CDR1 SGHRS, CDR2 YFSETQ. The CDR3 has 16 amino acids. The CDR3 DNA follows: TGCGCCAGCAGCGCGGGACTAGGGCGATCCTACAATGAGCAGTTCTTC. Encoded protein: CASSAGLGRSYNEQFF.

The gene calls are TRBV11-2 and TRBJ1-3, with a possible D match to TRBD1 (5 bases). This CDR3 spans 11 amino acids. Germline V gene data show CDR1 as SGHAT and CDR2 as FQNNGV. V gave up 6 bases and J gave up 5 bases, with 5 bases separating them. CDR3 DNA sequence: TGTGCCAGCAGGGGGCGAAACACCATATATTTT. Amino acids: CASRGRNTIYF.

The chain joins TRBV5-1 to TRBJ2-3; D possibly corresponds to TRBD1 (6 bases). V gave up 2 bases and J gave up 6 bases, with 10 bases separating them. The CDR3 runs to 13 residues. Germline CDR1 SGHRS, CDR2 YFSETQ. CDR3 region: CASSFWGRDTQYF. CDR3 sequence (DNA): TGCGCCAGCAGCTTTTGGGGGCGGGATACGCAGTATTTT.

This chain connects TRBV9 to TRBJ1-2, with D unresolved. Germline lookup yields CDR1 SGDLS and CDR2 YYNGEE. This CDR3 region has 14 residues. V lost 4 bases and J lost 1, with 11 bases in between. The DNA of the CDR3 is TGTGCCAGCAGCCCAGCGTCTCTTAACTATGGCTACACCTTC. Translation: CASSPASLNYGYTF.

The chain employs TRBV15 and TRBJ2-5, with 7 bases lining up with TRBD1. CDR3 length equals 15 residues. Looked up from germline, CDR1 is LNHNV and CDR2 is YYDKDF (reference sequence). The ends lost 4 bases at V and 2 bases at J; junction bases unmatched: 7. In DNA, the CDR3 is TGTGCCACCAGCACAGACGGGACAGAACAAGAGACCCAGTACTTC. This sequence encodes CATSTDGTEQETQYF.

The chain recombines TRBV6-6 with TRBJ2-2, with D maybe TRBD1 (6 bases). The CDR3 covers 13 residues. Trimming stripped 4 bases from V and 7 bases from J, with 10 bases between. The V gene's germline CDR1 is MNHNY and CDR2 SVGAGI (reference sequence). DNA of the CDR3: TGTGCCAGCAGTTTCTCGACAGGCGGGGAGCTGTTTTTT. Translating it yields CASSFSTGGELFF.

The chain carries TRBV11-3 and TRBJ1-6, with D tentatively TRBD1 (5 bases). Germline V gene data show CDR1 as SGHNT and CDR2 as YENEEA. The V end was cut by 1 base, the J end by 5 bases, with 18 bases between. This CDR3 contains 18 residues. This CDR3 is CASSLVNVRAGNNSPLHF. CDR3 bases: TGTGCCAGCAGCTTAGTAAACGTCAGGGCAGGAAATAATTCACCCCTCCACTTT.

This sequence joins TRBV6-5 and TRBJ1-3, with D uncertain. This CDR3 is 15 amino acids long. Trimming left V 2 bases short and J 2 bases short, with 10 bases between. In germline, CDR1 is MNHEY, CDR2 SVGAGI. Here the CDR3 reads CASSYASPAGNTIYF. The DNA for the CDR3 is TGTGCCAGCAGTTACGCTAGCCCTGCTGGAAACACCATATATTTT.

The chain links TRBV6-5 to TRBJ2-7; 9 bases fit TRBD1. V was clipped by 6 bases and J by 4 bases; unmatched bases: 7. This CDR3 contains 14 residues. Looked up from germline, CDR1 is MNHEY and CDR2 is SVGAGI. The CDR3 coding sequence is TGTGCCAGCAGCCGGGACAGGGAGATTTACGAGCAGTACTTC. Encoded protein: CASSRDREIYEQYF.

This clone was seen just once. CDR3 region: CASSFSLNTEAFF. The CDR3 nucleotides are TGTGCCAGCAGTTTTTCATTGAACACTGAAGCTTTCTTT. The V gene is TRBV6-5, the J gene TRBJ1-1; D unclear. This CDR3 spans 13 amino acids. Germline CDR1 MNHEY, CDR2 SVGAGI. V lost 4 bases and J lost 0, with 6 bases in between.

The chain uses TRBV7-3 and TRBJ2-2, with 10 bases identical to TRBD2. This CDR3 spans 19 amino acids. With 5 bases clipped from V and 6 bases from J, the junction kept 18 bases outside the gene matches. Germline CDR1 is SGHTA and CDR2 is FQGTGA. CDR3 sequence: CASSPGLPWGSGGSGELFF. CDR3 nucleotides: TGTGCCAGCAGCCCCGGACTGCCTTGGGGTAGCGGGGGGTCCGGGGAGCTGTTTTTT.

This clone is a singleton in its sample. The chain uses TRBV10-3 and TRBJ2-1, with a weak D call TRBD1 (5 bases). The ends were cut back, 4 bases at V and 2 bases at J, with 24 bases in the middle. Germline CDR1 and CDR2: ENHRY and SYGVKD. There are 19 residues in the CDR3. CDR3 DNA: TGTGCCATCAGTGGTGTCCGGCAGACAGAACGAGAGCCCTACAATGAGCAGTTCTTC. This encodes CAISGVRQTEREPYNEQFF.

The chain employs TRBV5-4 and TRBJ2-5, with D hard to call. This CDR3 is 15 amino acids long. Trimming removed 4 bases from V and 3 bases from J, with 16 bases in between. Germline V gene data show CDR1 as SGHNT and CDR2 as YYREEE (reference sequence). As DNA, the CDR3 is TGTGCCAGCAGCGGTAATCAAACGGTAAAAGAGACCCAGTACTTC. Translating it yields CASSGNQTVKETQYF.

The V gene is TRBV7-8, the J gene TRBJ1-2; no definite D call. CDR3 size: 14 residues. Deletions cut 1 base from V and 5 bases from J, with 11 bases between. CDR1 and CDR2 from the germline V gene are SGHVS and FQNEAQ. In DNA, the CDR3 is TGTGCCAGCAGCTTAGTTTCTAGCGGTTATGGCTACACCTTC. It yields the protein CASSLVSSGYGYTF.

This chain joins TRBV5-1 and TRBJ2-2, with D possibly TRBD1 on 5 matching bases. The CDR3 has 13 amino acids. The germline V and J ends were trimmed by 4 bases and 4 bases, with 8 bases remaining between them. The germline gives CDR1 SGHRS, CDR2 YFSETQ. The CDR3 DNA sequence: TGCGCCAGCAGCCAGGGTACCACCGGGGAGCTGTTTTTT. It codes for CASSQGTTGELFF. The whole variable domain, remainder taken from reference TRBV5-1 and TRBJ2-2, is KAGVTQTPRYLIKTRGQQVTLSCSPISGHRSVSWYQQTPGQGLQFLFEYFSETQRNKGNFPGRFSGRQFSNSRSEMNVSTLELGDSALYLCASSQGTTGELFFGEGSRLTVL.

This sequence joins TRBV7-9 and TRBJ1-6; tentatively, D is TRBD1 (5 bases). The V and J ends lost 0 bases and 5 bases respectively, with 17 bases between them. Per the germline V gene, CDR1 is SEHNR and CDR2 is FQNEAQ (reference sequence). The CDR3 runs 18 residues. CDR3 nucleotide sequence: TGTGCCAGCAGCTTAGCAACAGGAATCCCAACCAATAATTCACCCCTCCACTTT. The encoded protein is CASSLATGIPTNNSPLHF.